This record covers a single T cell receptor (beta chain). Its specificity is not known. This PCR relied on a set of 60 Vbeta primers and 13 Jbeta primers. Here immunoSEQ multiplex PCR was the method, and the copy in TCRdb shows in-frame clones only, minus some. Its table lists 150,000 to 200,000 clones. The CDR3 consists of 15 residues. V lost 5 bases to trimming and J lost 4 bases; unmatched junction nucleotides: 4. Germline V gene sequence: CDR1 SGHVS, CDR2 FNYEAQ. The record originates from a study of cytomegalovirus exposure and HLA in healthy donors. Whole-study context: Of all 380 or so donors who were genotyped, around 82% belonged to the Caucasian-associated ancestry cluster.

Regarding the study as a whole: In a later analysis, a genetic analysis reported fewer productive-TCR N-insertions in an Asian-associated ancestry cluster than the cohort average. For most TCR sequences rarity was the rule, although some public TCRs occurred in many donors.

This sequence joins TRBV7-6 and TRBJ2-1, with 11 bases fitting TRBD1. This receptor was taken from a woman younger than 35 in good health and CMV-seropositive. The sequencing sample was made of PBMCs. The CDR3 sequence is CASSRGQGAYNEQFF. In DNA, the CDR3 is TGTGCCAGCAGCCGCGGACAGGGGGCGTACAATGAGCAGTTCTTC.